These 2 T cell receptor beta chains originate from one sample sequenced in a study of technical replicates of blood from several donors. Assay: immunoSEQ multiplex PCR; the TCRdb copy retains only in-frame clones and omits some. The sample yields tens of thousands of clones, approximately 91% seen once. Material: T cells isolated from PBMCs. These receptors came from a human donor in good health.

This clone was seen only once. The chain has TRBV7-9 and TRBJ1-3, with 8 bases aligning to TRBD1. J lost 1 base, V lost 4 bases, and 6 bases had no gene match. CDR1 and CDR2 from the germline V gene are SEHNR and FQNEAQ (reference sequence). The CDR3 has 16 residues. The CDR3: CASSSTTGASGNTIYF. CDR3 in DNA: TGTGCCAGCAGCTCGACGACAGGGGCTTCTGGAAACACCATATATTTT.

The V gene is TRBV5-4, the J gene TRBJ2-3, with TRBD1 identical over 9 bases. In germline, CDR1 is SGHNT, CDR2 YYREEE (reference sequence). The junction had 4 bases not matched to a gene; V was cut back by 2 bases and J by 3 bases. The CDR3 is 15 amino acids. CDR3 sequence: CASSLPGQGTDTQYF. The CDR3 DNA follows: TGTGCCAGCAGCTTACCGGGACAGGGAACAGATACGCAGTATTTT.